Shown below are 20 T cell receptor beta chains from a single sample sequenced in a study of PD-L1 blockade in urothelial cancer. TCRdb keeps only in-frame clones here, not all; method: immunoSEQ multiplex PCR. Of around 32,000 clones listed, 85% to 90% are singletons. The sequenced sample was PBMCs, obtained around atezolizumab (anti-PD-L1) treatment. These TCRs come from a man between 50 and 59 years old with urothelial cancer.

This clone turned up a few times. The chain is built from TRBV7-6 and TRBJ2-1; 11 nucleotides match TRBD2. Germline CDR1 reads SGHVS; CDR2 reads FNYEAQ. The CDR3 runs 18 residues. The trim removed 2 bases at V and 9 bases at J, leaving 15 bases unmatched. The CDR3: CASSLLPLAGGVTGEQFF. The CDR3 nucleotides are TGTGCCAGCAGCTTATTACCCCTAGCGGGAGGAGTGACTGGTGAGCAGTTCTTC.

J is TRBJ2-3 and V is TRBV9; D remains ambiguous. Looked up from germline, CDR1 is SGDLS and CDR2 is YYNGEE. The CDR3 contains 15 residues. Trimming pared 0 bases from V and 0 bases from J, leaving 8 bases between. The CDR3 sequence is CASSVGSGSTDTQYF. CDR3 DNA sequence: TGTGCCAGCAGCGTAGGATCCGGGAGCACAGATACGCAGTATTTT.

Details on this clone: One end of the junction does not line up with germline, which may come from a read error. J is TRBJ2-2 and V is TRBV11-3, with 9 bases matching TRBD2. The CDR3 sequence is 14 residues long. Germline V gene sequence: CDR1 SGHNT, CDR2 YENEEA. The CDR3, as DNA: TGTGCCAGCAGTTTAGCGGGAGAGGACGGGGAGCTGTTTTTT. Translation: CASSLAGEDGELFF. The variable domain in full, completed from reference TRBV11-3 and TRBJ2-2, reads EAGVVQSPRYKIIEKKQPVAFWCNPISGHNTLYWYLQNLGQGPELLIRYENEEAVDDSQLPKDRFSAERLKGVDSTLKIQPAELGDSAVYLCASSLAGEDGELFFGEGSRLTVL.

This chain links TRBV6-5 with TRBJ1-4; D may be TRBD1 (6 bases). This CDR3 is built from 14 residues. Looked up from germline, CDR1 is MNHEY and CDR2 is SVGAGI. Trimming pared 5 bases from V and 6 bases from J, leaving 13 bases between. For the CDR3, the DNA is TGTGCCAGCAGTCAGGGGCAGTGGGATGAAAAACTGTTTTTT. This translates into CASSQGQWDEKLFF.

This chain links TRBV25-1 with TRBJ2-1; a weak D match, TRBD2 (6 bases). Germline CDR1 is MGHDK and CDR2 is SYGVNS. The length of the CDR3 is 16 residues. Trimming stripped 0 bases from V and 6 bases from J, with 15 bases between. Here the CDR3 DNA reads TGTGCCAGCAGTGAATATTCGACTAGGCCCCTCAATGAGCAGTTCTTC. Translation: CASSEYSTRPLNEQFF.

V and J are TRBV5-1 and TRBJ2-2; TRBD2 matches 12 bases. CDR1 is SGHRS and CDR2 is YFSETQ in the germline V gene. V lost 4 bases, J lost 5 bases, and 9 bases stayed unmatched. The CDR3 sequence is 17 residues long. This chain's CDR3 is CASSPRTSGIPTGELFF. CDR3 nucleotides: TGCGCCAGCAGCCCACGGACTAGCGGGATTCCAACCGGGGAGCTGTTTTTT.

The chain recombines TRBV10-2 with TRBJ2-7, with D possibly TRBD1 on 5 matching bases. The V end lost 2 bases, the J end lost 3 bases, and 8 bases lay between the germline ends. CDR3 length equals 13 residues. The germline V gene encodes CDR1 WSHSY and CDR2 SAAADI. The CDR3: CASSENRIYEQYF. As DNA, the CDR3 is TGCGCCAGCAGTGAGAACAGGATCTACGAGCAGTACTTC.

J is TRBJ2-7 and V is TRBV6-5; TRBD2 matches at 11 bases. Germline trimming cut 0 bases from V and 2 bases from J; bases unmatched to any gene: 3. Germline V gene lookup returns CDR1 MNHEY and CDR2 SVGAGI. The CDR3 is made up of 16 amino acids. The CDR3 is CASSYSGLAETYEQYF. CDR3 sequence (DNA): TGTGCCAGCAGTTACTCGGGACTAGCGGAAACCTACGAGCAGTACTTC.

This chain uses TRBV5-1 with TRBJ2-4; weak D call: TRBD2 (5 bases). CDR1 and CDR2 from the germline V gene are SGHRS and YFSETQ. The CDR3 sequence is 15 residues long. The V and J ends lost 3 bases and 2 bases respectively, with 12 bases between them. As DNA, the CDR3 is TGCGCCAGCAGCTGGAGCGGTACACCCAAAAACATTCAGTACTTC. Its protein is CASSWSGTPKNIQYF. The full variable domain, its missing parts supplied by reference TRBV5-1 and TRBJ2-4, is KAGVTQTPRYLIKTRGQQVTLSCSPISGHRSVSWYQQTPGQGLQFLFEYFSETQRNKGNFPGRFSGRQFSNSRSEMNVSTLELGDSALYLCASSWSGTPKNIQYFGAGTRLSVL.

The CDR3 is CASSLQGSIGSYEQYF. DNA of the CDR3: TGTGCCAGCAGCTTACAGGGGAGCATCGGCTCCTACGAGCAGTACTTC. The chain employs TRBV7-2 and TRBJ2-7; D is perhaps TRBD1 (6 bases). Trimming pared 2 bases from V and 0 bases from J, leaving 14 bases between. This CDR3 is built from 16 residues. Looked up from germline, CDR1 is SGHTA and CDR2 is FQGNSA.

This chain uses TRBV19 with TRBJ2-1; 8 positions match TRBD2. V trimming: 6 bases; J trimming: 2 bases; junction bases outside the gene matches: 6. Germline values: CDR1 LNHDA, CDR2 SQIVND (reference sequence). The CDR3 covers 15 residues. DNA of the CDR3: TGTGCCAGTAGAGCCGGGACTAGAGCCTACAATGAGCAGTTCTTC. Translating gives CASRAGTRAYNEQFF.

The chain employs TRBV4-2 and TRBJ2-3; the match to TRBD2 covers 14 bases. Germline lookup yields CDR1 LGHNA and CDR2 YNFKEQ. The CDR3 has 17 amino acids. V lost 4 bases and J lost 2; bases outside the gene matches: 5. The CDR3 protein is CASSLGLAGGITDTQYF. In nucleotides, the CDR3 is TGTGCCAGCAGCCTAGGACTAGCGGGAGGAATCACAGATACGCAGTATTTT.

The J gene is TRBJ1-4, the V gene TRBV19; 7 bases agree with TRBD1. CDR3 size: 17 residues. V dropped 3 bases and J dropped 8; count of bases not matched to a gene: 15. The germline gives CDR1 LNHDA, CDR2 SQIVND (reference sequence). This CDR3 is CASSMPTRGVEEEKLFF. CDR3 sequence (DNA): TGTGCCAGTAGTATGCCAACCAGGGGGGTGGAGGAAGAAAAACTGTTTTTT.

The chain carries TRBV27 and TRBJ2-7; D is perhaps TRBD1 (6 bases). This CDR3 spans 14 amino acids. Trimming stripped 4 bases from V and 0 bases from J, with 10 bases between. CDR1 and CDR2 from the germline V gene are MNHEY and SMNVEV (reference sequence). The CDR3 DNA follows: TGTGCCAGCAGTTGGGCAGGGGTCTCCTACGAGCAGTACTTC. As protein: CASSWAGVSYEQYF.

This chain connects TRBV5-1 to TRBJ1-4, with 8 bases identical to TRBD1. This CDR3 has 14 amino acids. The ends lost 6 bases at V and 5 bases at J; junction bases unmatched: 6. The germline V gene encodes CDR1 SGHRS and CDR2 YFSETQ. The CDR3 spells CASKRRDRNEKLFF. The CDR3 nucleotides read TGCGCCAGCAAGCGTAGGGACAGGAATGAAAAACTGTTTTTT.

The chain carries TRBV6-6 and TRBJ1-2; D is possibly TRBD1 (5 bases). The CDR3 length is 14 residues. Germline V gives CDR1 MNHNY, CDR2 SVGAGI (reference sequence). Trimming pared 6 bases from V and 8 bases from J, leaving 19 bases between. The CDR3 nucleotides are TGTGCCAGCAGCAACGGGGGGGAGGGTTACGGCTACACCTTC. Residues: CASSNGGEGYGYTF.

The V and J genes are TRBV6-6 and TRBJ2-7, with 7 bases matching TRBD2. Losses at the gene ends were 7 bases for V and 7 bases for J; bases not matched to a gene: 10. The germline gives CDR1 MNHNY, CDR2 SVGAGI (reference sequence). The CDR3 covers 13 residues. This chain's CDR3 is CASTPTAGREQYF. CDR3 in DNA: TGTGCCAGCACCCCAACGGCCGGGAGGGAGCAGTACTTC.

The rearrangement uses TRBV7-6 and TRBJ2-2; a weak D match, TRBD2 (6 bases). This CDR3 has 12 residues. Trimming removed 5 bases from V and 7 bases from J, with 8 bases in between. CDR1 SGHVS and CDR2 FNYEAQ come from the germline V gene. Here the CDR3 DNA reads TGTGCCAGCAGCGGGGGGAACGGGGAGCTGTTTTTT. Translating gives CASSGGNGELFF.

This chain links TRBV6-6 with TRBJ2-7; TRBD2 matches at 8 bases. Germline V CDR1 and CDR2: MNHNY, SVGAGI (reference sequence). Unmatched junction bases numbered 3, after V lost 7 bases and J lost 1 base. This CDR3 has 13 amino acids. The CDR3 is CASTPSGSYEQYF. The CDR3 DNA reads TGTGCCAGCACCCCTAGCGGGTCCTACGAGCAGTACTTC.

The chain has TRBV9 and TRBJ2-1; perhaps TRBD1 as D (6 bases). Germline V gene lookup returns CDR1 SGDLS and CDR2 YYNGEE. The CDR3 has 15 residues. Trimming took off 2 bases at V and 6 bases at J, with 15 bases between the two ends. CDR3 residues: CASSVVMDSLNEQFF. The CDR3 nucleotides are TGTGCCAGCAGCGTGGTTATGGACAGTCTCAATGAGCAGTTCTTC.